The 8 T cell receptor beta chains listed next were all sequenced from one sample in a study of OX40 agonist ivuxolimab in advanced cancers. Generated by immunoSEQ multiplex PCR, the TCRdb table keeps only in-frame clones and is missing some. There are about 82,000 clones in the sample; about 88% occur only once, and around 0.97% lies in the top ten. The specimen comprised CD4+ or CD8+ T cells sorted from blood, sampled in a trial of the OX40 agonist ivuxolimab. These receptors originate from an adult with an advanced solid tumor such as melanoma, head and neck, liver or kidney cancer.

CDR3 amino acids: CASSQQSTGYHEQYF. In nucleotides, the CDR3 is TGCGCCAGCAGCCAACAATCGACAGGCTATCACGAGCAGTACTTC. This sequence joins TRBV4-1 and TRBJ2-7; D is perhaps TRBD1 (6 bases). CDR1 and CDR2 from the germline V gene are MGHRA and YSYEKL. V dropped 2 bases and J dropped 5 bases, with 16 bases sitting between them. This CDR3 contains 15 residues.

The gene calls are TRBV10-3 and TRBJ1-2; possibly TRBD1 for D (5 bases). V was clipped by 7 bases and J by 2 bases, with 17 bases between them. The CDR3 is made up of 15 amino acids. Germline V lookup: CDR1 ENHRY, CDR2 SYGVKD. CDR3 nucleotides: TGTGCCATCAACGAACAGGAGGGCTCAAACTATGGCTACACCTTC. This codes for CAINEQEGSNYGYTF.

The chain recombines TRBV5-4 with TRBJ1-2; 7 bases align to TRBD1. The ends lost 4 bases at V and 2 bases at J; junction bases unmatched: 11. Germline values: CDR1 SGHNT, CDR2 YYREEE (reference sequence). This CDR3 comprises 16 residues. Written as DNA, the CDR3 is TGTGCCAGCAGCACGCAGGGGGAGTCAAGGAACTATGGCTACACCTTC. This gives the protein CASSTQGESRNYGYTF.

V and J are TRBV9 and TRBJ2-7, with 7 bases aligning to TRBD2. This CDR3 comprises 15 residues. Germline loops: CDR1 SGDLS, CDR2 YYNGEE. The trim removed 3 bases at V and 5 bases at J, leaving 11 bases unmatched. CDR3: CASSGGGRVSDEQYF. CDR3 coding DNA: TGTGCCAGCAGCGGCGGTGGGAGGGTTTCTGACGAGCAGTACTTC.

CDR3 in amino acids: CASSSRQGDYGYTF. The CDR3 nucleotides are TGTGCCAGCAGCTCTCGACAGGGGGACTATGGCTACACCTTC. The V gene is TRBV5-4, the J gene TRBJ1-2, with 9 positions matching TRBD1. With 3 bases clipped from V and 3 bases from J, the junction kept 3 bases outside the gene matches. Germline V gene lookup returns CDR1 SGHNT and CDR2 YYREEE (reference sequence). The CDR3 is 14 residues long.

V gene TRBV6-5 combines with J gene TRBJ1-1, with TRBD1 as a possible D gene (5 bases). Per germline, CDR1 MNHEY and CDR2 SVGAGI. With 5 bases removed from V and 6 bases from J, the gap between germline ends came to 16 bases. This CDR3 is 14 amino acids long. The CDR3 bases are TGTGCCAGCAGTACTAGGTGGGGGGACGCTGAAGCTTTCTTT. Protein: CASSTRWGDAEAFF.

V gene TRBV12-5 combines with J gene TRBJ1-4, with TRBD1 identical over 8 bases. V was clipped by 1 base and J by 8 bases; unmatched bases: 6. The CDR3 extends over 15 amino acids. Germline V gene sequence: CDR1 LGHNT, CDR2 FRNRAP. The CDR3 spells CASGLGQGSGEKLFF. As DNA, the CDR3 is TGTGCTAGTGGTTTGGGACAGGGGTCGGGCGAAAAACTGTTTTTT. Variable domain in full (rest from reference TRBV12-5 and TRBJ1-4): DARVTQTPRHKVTEMGQEVTMRCQPILGHNTVFWYRQTMMQGLELLAYFRNRAPLDDSGMPKDRFSAEMPDATLATLKIQPSEPRDSAVYFCASGLGQGSGEKLFFGSGTQLSVL.

CDR3 DNA sequence: TGTGCCAGTAGCCGCACCACAGGGATGGGTGAAAAACTGTTTTTT. Its protein is CASSRTTGMGEKLFF. V gene TRBV19 combines with J gene TRBJ1-4; D is possibly TRBD1 (6 bases). This CDR3 contains 15 residues. Germline V gene lookup returns CDR1 LNHDA and CDR2 SQIVND (reference sequence). The V end was cut by 6 bases, the J end by 7 bases, with 18 bases between. Using reference TRBV19 and TRBJ1-4 for the parts outside the CDR3, the full variable domain is DGGITQSPKYLFRKEGQNVTLSCEQNLNHDAMYWYRQDPGQGLRLIYYSQIVNDFQKGDIAEGYSVSREKKESFPLTVTSAQKNPTAFYLCASSRTTGMGEKLFFGSGTQLSVL.